A single sample gave rise to the 5 T cell receptor beta chains below, sequenced in a study of neurological immune-mediated disorders. TCRdb called the 5' RACE reads again in MiXCR, with one record for every CDR3 protein. The sample yields tens of thousands of distinct CDR3 sequences, roughly 10% seen once. Indicated time point: longitudinal time-point 1 (baseline). The specimen was PBMCs. These receptors all come from a young man in good health.

This clonotype was counted at least ten times. This chain links TRBV7-2 with TRBJ2-7; D gene uncertain. The CDR3 sequence is 13 residues long. The V gene lost 1 base and the J gene lost 4 bases, with 8 bases spanning the gap. The germline V gene encodes CDR1 SGHTA and CDR2 FQGNSA. CDR3 region: CASSLGFIYEQYF. CDR3 coding DNA: TGTGCCAGCAGCTTAGGTTTTATTTACGAGCAGTACTTC.

V is TRBV5-6 and J is TRBJ1-6, with TRBD1 identical over 7 bases. CDR3 length equals 15 residues. V shed 3 bases, J shed 7 bases, and the junction held 7 bases outside the gene matches. CDR1 SGHDT and CDR2 YYEEEE come from the germline V gene. The CDR3 bases are TGTGCCAGCAGCTCCGTCGACAGGGCAAATTCACCCCTCCACTTT. Its protein product is CASSSVDRANSPLHF. Variable domain in full (rest from reference TRBV5-6 and TRBJ1-6): DAGVTQSPTHLIKTRGQQVTLRCSPKSGHDTVSWYQQALGQGPQFIFQYYEEEERQRGNFPDRFSGHQFPNYSSELNVNALLLGDSALYLCASSSVDRANSPLHFGNGTRLTVT.

This clonotype has ten or more counts. The CDR3 DNA reads TGTGCCAGCAGTTACGCCGAGAGCTCCTACAATGAGCAGTTCTTC. Encoded protein: CASSYAESSYNEQFF. The genes are TRBV12-3 or TRBV12-4 and TRBJ2-1; D unclear. This CDR3 spans 15 amino acids. Trimming cost V 4 bases and J 0 bases, with 10 bases left between them.

The table lists this clonotype with many counts. This chain joins TRBV5-1 and TRBJ1-2; TRBD1 matches 7 bases. CDR1 and CDR2 from the germline V gene are SGHRS and YFSETQ. After removal of 4 bases from V and 3 bases from J, the junction contained 12 bases not matched to a gene. This CDR3 comprises 16 residues. The CDR3 sequence: CASSTGTASLHYGYTF. CDR3 nucleotide sequence: TGCGCCAGCAGCACCGGGACAGCTTCTCTCCACTATGGCTACACCTTC.

Ten or more counts support this clonotype. The J gene is TRBJ2-5, the V gene TRBV7-3; 11 positions agree with TRBD2. The CDR3 is 16 amino acids. Germline-derived CDR1 and CDR2 are SGHTA and FQGTGA. The junction had 11 bases not matched to a gene; V was cut back by 6 bases and J by 5 bases. The CDR3 region is CASSLGTSGLGETQYF. As DNA, the CDR3 is TGTGCCAGCAGTCTTGGGACTAGCGGCTTGGGGGAGACCCAGTACTTC.